The clone carrying this T cell receptor (beta chain) is a singleton in its sample. What it binds is unknown. V dropped 5 bases and J dropped 3 bases, with 14 bases sitting between them. This CDR3 has 14 residues. CDR1 and CDR2 (germline): SNHLY, FYNNEI. Amplifying from RNA transcripts, the study obtained TCR beta CDR3 regions. A first-round RT-PCR used HTBI primers, followed by a second-round multiplex PCR. Using its own MiXCR run on the multiplex PCR reads, TCRdb lists one record per CDR3 protein. The table records approximately 640,000 distinct CDR3 sequences, about two fifths of them present only once. This entry is derived from a study of Graves' ophthalmopathy and Graves' hyperthyroidism. General observations from the study: A 13-signature model separated ophthalmopathy from stable hyperthyroidism, 85% to 90% sensitivity, 80% to 83% specificity.

Clinical symptoms and serum thyroxine were used for diagnosis; TRAb, thyroid ultrasound and orbital computed tomography were also relied on. It was from roughly 10 ml of fresh peripheral blood that the PBMCs came. V usage is TRBV2 and J usage is TRBJ2-7; D is ambiguous. The TCR comes from an adult man with Graves' ophthalmopathy. Sequenced input: peripheral blood. The CDR3 protein is CASSSETGFYEQYF. In DNA form, the CDR3 reads TGTGCCAGCAGTTCGGAGACCGGCTTCTACGAGCAGTACTTC.